This T cell receptor (beta chain) stems from a study of PD-L1 blockade in urothelial cancer. V shed 5 bases and J shed 2 bases, with 13 bases lying between them. The CDR3 is 14 amino acids. The germline V gene encodes CDR1 SGHDN and CDR2 FVKESK. Measured with immunoSEQ multiplex PCR; TCRdb has only the in-frame clones, and not every one. This sample has about 84,000 clones; 82% occur once, and the top ten carry 9.5%. The material sequenced was PBMCs, taken around atezolizumab (anti-PD-L1) treatment. The TCR sequence derives from a man aged 70-80 years with urothelial cancer. The chain combines TRBV14 with TRBJ2-7; D remains ambiguous. The CDR3 here is CASSFRSEAYEQYF. CDR3 sequence (DNA): TGTGCCAGCAGCTTCAGGTCGGAAGCCTACGAGCAGTACTTC.